This TCR beta chain was profiled in a study of CD8 T cells in Susac syndrome. Reverse transcription of about 0.5 to 1 ug RNA was carried out with random hexamers. In TCRdb, the immunoSEQ multiplex PCR reads were re-called with MiXCR into one record per CDR3 protein. The data contain about 210,000 distinct CDR3 sequences, about 95% of them singletons. V lost 1 base and J 3 bases, leaving 9 bases between the germline ends. The CDR3 is made up of 14 amino acids. Germline V CDR1 and CDR2: LGHDT, YNNKEL (reference sequence). Study results and limitations: In Susac patients, clonal expansion was not detected in CD4+ cells.

A note on this clonotype: Antigen specificity is unknown.

The receptor comes from a human donor with Susac syndrome. This rearrangement joins TRBV3-1 to TRBJ1-1; no clear D. The sequenced material came from CD4+ T cells from PBMCs. In DNA form, the CDR3 reads TGTGCCAGCAGCCAAGCGGTTACTTACACTGAAGCTTTCTTT. Translating gives CASSQAVTYTEAFF.